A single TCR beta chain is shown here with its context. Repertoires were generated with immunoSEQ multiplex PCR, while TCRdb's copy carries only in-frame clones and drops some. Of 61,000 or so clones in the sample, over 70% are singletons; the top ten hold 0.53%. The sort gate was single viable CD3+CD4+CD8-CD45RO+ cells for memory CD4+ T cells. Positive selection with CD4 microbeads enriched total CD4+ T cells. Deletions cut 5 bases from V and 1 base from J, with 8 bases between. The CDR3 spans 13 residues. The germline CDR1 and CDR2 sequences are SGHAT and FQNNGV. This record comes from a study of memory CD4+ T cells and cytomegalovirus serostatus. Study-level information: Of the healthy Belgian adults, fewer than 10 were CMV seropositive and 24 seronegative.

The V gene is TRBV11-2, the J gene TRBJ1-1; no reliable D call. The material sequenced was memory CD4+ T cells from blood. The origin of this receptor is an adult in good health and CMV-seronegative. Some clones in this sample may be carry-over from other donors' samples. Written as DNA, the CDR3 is TGTGCCAGCAGCATCGGGAGGAACACTGAAGCTTTCTTT. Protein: CASSIGRNTEAFF.